What follows is one T cell receptor beta chain and its context. The antigen this receptor binds is unknown. No per-base quality is available; no much larger clone lies one base away. The CDR3 goes from the cysteine to the phenylalanine over 16 residues. Only CDR3 DNA remains: 48 bases, in frame from the first base. V and J are trimmed by 3 bases and 4 bases, and the gene matches miss 5 bases of the junction. CDR1 and CDR2 were assigned from the germline V gene as SGHVS and FNYEAQ. This specimen belongs to a study of graft-versus-host responses after intestinal transplantation (TCRdb year 2021). A note on the overall study: Multivisceral, liver-intestinal, or isolated intestinal transplants were received by the recipients. Every recipient was given anti-thymocyte globulin induction, then maintenance tacrolimus and steroids for approximately 3 years. The cohort enrolled 20 to 25 intestinal transplant recipients including one retransplant, and a few patients lacking pretransplant specimens were excluded. A peak of at least 4% donor T cells among recipient peripheral blood mononuclear cells was the definition used for donor T cell macrochimerism. After intestinal transplantation, graft-versus-host and host-versus-graft alloreactive T cell clones were followed in the graft, circulation and bone marrow using bulk TCR-beta CDR3 sequencing. Rather than going through the commercial service, samples from a few later patients were sequenced in-house on an Illumina MiSeq and processed with MiXCR. Alloreactive clones were identified by sequencing pre-transplant mixed lymphocyte reaction products and comparing them with unstimulated pre-transplant donor and recipient T cells.

The library was made by the immunoSEQ multiplex PCR assay. For most patients, genomic DNA was isolated with the Qiagen DNeasy Blood and Tissue Kit and shipped frozen to Adaptive Biotechnologies for TCR sequencing. High-throughput TCR-beta CDR3 sequencing of genomic DNA from most patients was performed by Adaptive Biotechnologies. The study's processing was this. TCR sequencing data for around 20 patients were retrieved from Adaptive's ImmunoSEQ software; three other patients were processed with MiXCR and VDJtools. To correct CD4 versus CD8 sorting errors, sequences present in both subsets at a frequency ratio below 5:1 were removed. CDR3 nucleotide sequences shared between donor and recipient were removed because the origin of such sequences could not be assigned. Alloreactive clones required at least 2-fold expansion over unstimulated cells and minimum CFSE-low frequency of 0.002% (template counts) or 0.001% (read counts). Clones detected in sequenced pre-transplant spleen, lymph node, or MLR CFSE-low populations of the donor or recipient were defined as mappable. Cumulative frequency of alloreactive clones was calculated as a percentage of all sequences weighted by copy number. TCRdb stores this immuneACCESS table with in-frame sequences only. Part of the clones is absent; in the studies checked, under half of the shortfall reflects unresolved V genes, and no reason is known for the rest. V, J and clone size are those of that table, while D and trimming were read from the DNA. For this sample the table gives about 89,000 clones, of which approximately 94% were detected only once. In total, the top ten clones hold about 2% of the sample.

Paper-wide results and their limitations: Patients with donor T cell macrochimerism had high GvH to HvG T cell clonal ratios in their allografts. The relatively low number and heterogeneity of intestinal transplant patients limited the conclusions. Peak levels of circulating GvH clones were associated with declines in HvG clones early after transplant. GvH clones were detected in recipient bone marrow, and some of these GvH clones were observed earlier in ileal mucosa or blood, consistent with an intestinal mucosal origin.

The sample's time point, from its label and the paper: cells obtained before transplantation from donor or recipient. CD3+CD4+ and CD3+CD8+ populations were FACS-sorted from unstimulated pre-transplant donor and recipient cells taken from spleen or lymph nodes. This sequence originates from a human donor who received an intestinal transplant. The source material was unstimulated CD8+ T cells sorted from spleen or lymph node cells, sampled before intestinal transplant. The chain is made from TRBV7-6 and TRBJ2-1; 11 middle bases align to TRBD2. The DNA sequence is given as TGTGCCAGCAGCTTCGCAACTAGCGGGGGTTACAATGAGCAGTTCTTC. Its translation is CASSFATSGGYNEQFF.